What follows are 2 T cell receptor beta chains derived from one specimen sequenced in a study of blood T cell repertoires in COVID-19. The repertoire was sequenced with immunoSEQ multiplex PCR; TCRdb's copy has only in-frame clones and lacks some. The sample shows more than 65,000 clones, approximately 82% of them seen only once. Input material: peripheral blood. These receptors were obtained from a human donor in a cohort sampled during active COVID-19.

The gene calls are TRBV7-3 and TRBJ2-1, with a tentative D call TRBD1 (6 bases). Germline values: CDR1 SGHTA, CDR2 FQGTGA. The CDR3 length is 13 residues. V was cut by 5 bases and J by 3 bases, with 8 bases left in between. CDR3 DNA: TGTGCCAGCAGCCAGGACAGCTACAATGAGCAGTTCTTC. Its translation: CASSQDSYNEQFF.

The V and J genes are TRBV5-4 and TRBJ1-4, with unresolved D. CDR3 length equals 17 residues. The V and J ends lost 1 base and 0 bases respectively, with 13 bases between them. Per the germline V gene, CDR1 is SGHNT and CDR2 is YYREEE (reference sequence). CDR3 region: CASSLFERGATNEKLFF. CDR3 DNA sequence: TGTGCCAGCAGCTTGTTTGAGCGCGGAGCAACTAATGAAAAACTGTTTTTT.